The entry below describes one T cell receptor (beta chain). Its antigen is not yet known. Per-base quality was not reported, and no clone a single base away is much larger than it. Whole blood was collected in K2EDTA tubes by collaborating institutions according to the institutions' own protocols. Collaborator samples were shipped for TCRbeta analysis as frozen whole blood, isolated PBMCs, or DNA extracted from either sample type. The immunoSEQ Assay, a bias-controlled multiplex PCR, was used to amplify TCRbeta CDR3 regions from genomic DNA. From the authors' description of their analysis: Within the assay, amplification of reference gene primers was used to estimate how many nucleated cells each sample contained. To quantify the absolute abundance of each unique TCRbeta CDR3 rearrangement, sequence reads were collapsed and filtered. For each sample, productive Simpson clonality was calculated by taking the square root of Simpson's diversity index across productive rearrangements. In TCRdb, the immuneACCESS table is reduced to in-frame sequences with V and J assigned. These tables do not hold every clone; where another copy was compared, an unresolved V gene accounts for under half, and the others remain unexplained. D and trimming were read from the DNA, whereas the V and J calls and clone size are those reported in that table. A total of around 300,000 clones appear in this sample, 85% to 90% of them only once. The ten largest clones capture over 3.5% of the sample.

The sample belongs to a study of blood T cell repertoires in COVID-19 (dated by TCRdb to 2020 to 2022). Concerning the study at large: The collaborator samples originated in the United States, Italy and Spain and spanned the acute and convalescent phases of COVID-19. Subjects who had been exposed to COVID-19, were actively infected with it, or had recovered from it provided the deeply sampled blood TCRbeta repertoires that made up the dataset. A de-identified subject ID, COVID-19 status, age in years and sex were almost always included in the sample metadata. Samples came from the ongoing ImmuneRACE study (first 160 participants) plus 1,254 subjects from 6 global collaborators. Where available, HLA class I and class II types were taken from metadata supplied by the sample provider and were not determined by assay-based typing. The repertoires were released in a freely available public database meant as a resource for research on the immune response to SARS-CoV-2. The material from the prospective study consisted of cDNA or gDNA derived from T cells, B-cell-depleted T cells, or PBMCs.

General findings and caveats noted by the study authors: The amount of clinical and demographic metadata varied by source and participant and was provided uncurated.

At the junction V is shortened by 3 bases and J by 3 bases, with 9 bases in between. From the germline V gene (reference sequence), CDR1 is SGHNT and CDR2 is YYREEE. From cysteine to phenylalanine, the CDR3 is 13 amino acids long. Just the 39-base CDR3 DNA is kept, in frame starting at base 1. This TCR derives from a middle-aged woman with acute or convalescent COVID-19. This chain is built from TRBV5-4 and TRBJ1-2, with the D segment identity uncertain. Source material: peripheral blood. Here is the DNA: TGTGCCAGCAGCTACCAGCGGGACTATGGCTACACCTTC. This yields the protein CASSYQRDYGYTF.